This T cell receptor (beta chain) derives from a study of response to subunit inactivated influenza vaccine. This clonotype was counted only a few times. The antigen is unknown. The V gene end was trimmed by 0 bases and the J gene end by 3 bases; junction bases not matched to a gene: 7. The germline gives CDR1 LGHNA, CDR2 YNFKEQ. This CDR3 comprises 17 residues. General study points: That few new T cells are recruited by each seasonal influenza vaccination was the authors' suggestion.

TCRdb fed the RT-PCR reads into MiXCR, producing one record per CDR3 protein. Of about 570,000 distinct CDR3 sequences listed, about 11% are singletons. The source is a man aged 50 to 59 who received an inactivated influenza vaccine. This chain joins TRBV4-2 and TRBJ2-7, with 11 bases identical to TRBD1. Sample: PBMCs from blood, taken on the day of vaccination. The CDR3 bases are TGTGCCAGCAGCCAAGAGGGGGTGGACAGGGGGCTCTACGAGCAGTACTTC. Translating gives CASSQEGVDRGLYEQYF.